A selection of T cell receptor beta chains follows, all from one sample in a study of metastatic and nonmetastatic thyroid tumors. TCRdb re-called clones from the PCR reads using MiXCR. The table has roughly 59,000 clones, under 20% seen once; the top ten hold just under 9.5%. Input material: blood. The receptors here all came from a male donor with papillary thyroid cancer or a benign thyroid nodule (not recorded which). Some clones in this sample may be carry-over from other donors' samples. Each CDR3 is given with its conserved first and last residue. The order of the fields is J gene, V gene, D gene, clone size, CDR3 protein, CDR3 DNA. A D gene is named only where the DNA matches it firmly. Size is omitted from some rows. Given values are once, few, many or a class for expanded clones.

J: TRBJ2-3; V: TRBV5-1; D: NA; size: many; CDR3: CASSFRERAQASTDTQYF; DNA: TGCGCCAGCAGCTTCCGGGAGCGTGCCCAGGCGAGCACAGATACGCAGTATTTT
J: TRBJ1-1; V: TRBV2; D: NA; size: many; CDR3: CASTAPQPGTEAFF; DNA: TGTGCCAGCACCGCACCTCAGCCTGGCACTGAAGCTTTCTTT
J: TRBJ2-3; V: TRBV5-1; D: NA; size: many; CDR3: CASSLEGDASDTQYF; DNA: TGCGCCAGCAGCTTGGAAGGGGACGCCTCAGATACGCAGTATTTT
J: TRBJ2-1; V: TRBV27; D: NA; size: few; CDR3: CAIIPGVGPGHNEQFF; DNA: TGTGCCATCATCCCAGGAGTGGGGCCCGGACACAATGAGCAGTTCTTC
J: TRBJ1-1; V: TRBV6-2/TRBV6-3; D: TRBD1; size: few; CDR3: CARSYPPGQGLTEAFF; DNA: TGTGCCAGAAGTTACCCTCCGGGACAGGGATTGACTGAAGCTTTCTTT
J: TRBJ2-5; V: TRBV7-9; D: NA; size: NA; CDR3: CASSRGLEETQYF; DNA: TGTGCCAGCAGCAGGGGTCTAGAAGAGACCCAGTACTTC
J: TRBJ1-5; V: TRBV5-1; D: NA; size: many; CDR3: CASNGGNQPQHF; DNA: TGCGCCAGCAACGGGGGCAATCAGCCCCAGCATTTT
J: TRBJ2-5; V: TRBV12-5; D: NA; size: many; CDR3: CASGLSGGETQYF; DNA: TGTGCTAGTGGTTTATCTGGGGGAGAGACCCAGTACTTC
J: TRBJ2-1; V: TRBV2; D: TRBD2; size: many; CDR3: CASSENTSGIGGQFF; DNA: TGTGCCAGCAGTGAAAACACTAGCGGGATTGGTGGGCAGTTCTTC
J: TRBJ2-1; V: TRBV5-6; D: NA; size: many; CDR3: CASSRERISSYNEQFF; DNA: TGTGCCAGCAGTAGGGAGCGGATTAGCTCCTACAATGAGCAGTTCTTC
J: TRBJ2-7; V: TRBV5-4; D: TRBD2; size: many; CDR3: CASSLAGGGSYEQYF; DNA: TGTGCCAGCAGCTTGGCGGGGGGTGGGTCCTACGAGCAGTACTTC
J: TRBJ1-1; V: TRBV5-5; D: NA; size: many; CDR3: CASSLWGEGTEAFF; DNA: TGTGCCAGCAGCTTGTGGGGTGAGGGCACTGAAGCTTTCTTT
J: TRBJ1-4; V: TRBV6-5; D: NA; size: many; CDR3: CASSYSYRGEKLFF; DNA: TGTGCCAGCAGTTACTCCTACCGGGGGGAAAAACTGTTTTTT
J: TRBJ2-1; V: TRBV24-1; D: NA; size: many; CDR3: CATKSWRGNEQFF; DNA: TGTGCCACCAAGAGTTGGCGCGGCAATGAGCAGTTCTTC
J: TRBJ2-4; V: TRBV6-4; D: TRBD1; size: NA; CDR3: CASSHSPTGAEVAKNIQYF; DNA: TGTGCCAGCAGTCACAGTCCGACAGGGGCAGAAGTGGCAAAAAACATTCAGTACTTC
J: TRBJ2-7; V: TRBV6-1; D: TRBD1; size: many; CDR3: CASSGTGTDEQYF; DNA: TGTGCCAGCAGCGGGACAGGGACTGACGAGCAGTACTTC
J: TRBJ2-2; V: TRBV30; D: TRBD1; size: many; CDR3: CAWSVRRTGYTGELFF; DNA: TGTGCCTGGAGTGTAAGAAGGACAGGGTATACCGGGGAGCTGTTTTTT
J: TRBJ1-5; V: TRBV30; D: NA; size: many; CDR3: CAWSVGNSGQPQHF; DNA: TGTGCCTGGAGTGTTGGGAATTCGGGGCAGCCCCAGCATTTT
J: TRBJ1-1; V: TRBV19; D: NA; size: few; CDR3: CASSIAMNTEAFF; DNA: TGTGCCAGTAGTATTGCCATGAACACTGAAGCTTTCTTT
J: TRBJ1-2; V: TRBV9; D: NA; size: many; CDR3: CASSVSRTATNYGYTF; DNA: TGTGCCAGCAGCGTCTCTAGGACAGCAACTAACTATGGCTACACCTTC
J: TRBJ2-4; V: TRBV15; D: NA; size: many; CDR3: CATSRGRDAKNIQYF; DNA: TGTGCCACCAGCAGAGGCAGGGATGCCAAAAACATTCAGTACTTC
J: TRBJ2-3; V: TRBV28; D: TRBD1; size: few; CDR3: CASSLGKGGTDTKYF; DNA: TGTGCCAGCAGTTTAGGGAAAGGGGGCACAGATACGAAGTATTTT
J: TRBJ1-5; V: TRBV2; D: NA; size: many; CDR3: CASSEAYPIGQPQHF; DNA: TGTGCCAGCAGTGAAGCTTATCCGATCGGTCAGCCCCAGCATTTT
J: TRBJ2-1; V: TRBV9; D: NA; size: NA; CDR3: CASSGQTGSSYNEQFF; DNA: TGTGCCAGCAGCGGGCAAACAGGTAGCTCCTACAATGAGCAGTTCTTC